The sequence of this T cell receptor beta chain was determined in a study of CD4 T cells in relation to SARS-CoV-2 and coronaviruses (dated by TCRdb to about 2021). Regarding the complete study: HLA restriction was mapped for shared crossreactive spike epitopes using patient-derived lymphoblastoid cell lines. Expansion assays from other donors in the study were sequenced with a different, Illumina-based TCR-beta assay. The study assessed, at the TCR clonotype level, memory CD4+ T cell crossreactivity between SARS-CoV-2 and common cold coronavirus spike proteins. Samples from three pre-COVID donors and the naive versus memory experiments were sequenced with the Adaptive Biotechnologies TCR-sequencing kit; other data were Illumina-based.

Results the study describes overall, beyond this receptor: The study was constrained by small numbers of patients and of tested TCRs. Because the crossreactivity analysis focused on spike protein, crossreactivity against other viral proteins was not assessed. Sequencing of naive versus memory cells indicated that the assay detects memory recall responses, not primary responses primed during culture. Crossreactive clones showed significantly weaker SARS-CoV-2-driven expansion than monoreactive clones, consistent with antigenic imprinting. Because no donor provided both pre-pandemic and post-infection samples, tracing the source of pre-existing responses was limited. Memory CD4+ clonotypes crossrecognizing SARS-CoV-2 and at least one common cold coronavirus spike were found in around 65% of donors.

This clone showed up just a few times. Its specific antigen is unknown. No base-level quality is on record; no much larger clone is a single base apart. Deep-resolution immunoSEQ TCR-beta sequencing was performed on DNA from uncultured naive and memory CD4+ T cells. Concerning the study's data processing: During preprocessing, nonproductive sequences were discarded, as were any CDR3s that did not begin with C, did not end with F or W, or were shorter than 7 amino acids. Cultured and uncultured naive and memory CD4+ repertoires were searched for CDR3s previously identified as spike- and CEF-reactive. CDR3 homology was quantified as pairwise Levenshtein distance, calculated with the stringdist R package after three terminal residues were trimmed from each end. The table comes from immuneACCESS by way of TCRdb, which keeps in-frame sequences with V and J called. Part of the clones is missing from these tables; in studies checked, under half for an unresolved V gene and the rest for unknown reasons. The V and J calls and clone size are taken from that table; D and trimming were inferred from the DNA. For this sample the table gives about 64,000 clones, of which about 95% were detected only once. The ten largest make up roughly 0.14% of the sample.

CD4+ T cells from unexposed donors were collected before the COVID-19 pandemic (2011-2018). Naive and memory CD4+ T cells were separated from cryopreserved PBMCs by CD4 enrichment followed by EasySep naive CD4+ T cell enrichment. The leukapheresis product for the unexposed donors was obtained through commercial purchase. PBMCs were isolated from leukapheresis product or whole blood by Ficoll-Paque PLUS gradient centrifugation. The PBMCs went either fresh into the expansion assay or into cryopreservation at -140 degrees C. The QIAamp Micro DNA Kit was used to extract genomic DNA from the CD4+ T cells. The CDR3 runs 13 residues from the cysteine to the phenylalanine. Only the CDR3 DNA is retained, 39 bases long and in frame from the first base. Per the germline V gene (reference sequence), SEHNR is the CDR1 and FQNEAQ is the CDR2. V is reduced by 8 bases and J by 7 bases, leaving a spacing of 12 bases between them.

The TCR was taken from a human donor in good health. Sequenced material: naive CD4+ T cells from PBMCs. The sample's cell subset or site label, in plain terms: naive CD4+ T cells isolated by negative enrichment. The rearrangement combines TRBV7-9 with TRBJ1-6, with no confidently assigned D gene. Here is the DNA: TGTGCCAGCGGACCGACCGAGAATTCACCCCTCCACTTT. Its translation reads: CASGPTENSPLHF.